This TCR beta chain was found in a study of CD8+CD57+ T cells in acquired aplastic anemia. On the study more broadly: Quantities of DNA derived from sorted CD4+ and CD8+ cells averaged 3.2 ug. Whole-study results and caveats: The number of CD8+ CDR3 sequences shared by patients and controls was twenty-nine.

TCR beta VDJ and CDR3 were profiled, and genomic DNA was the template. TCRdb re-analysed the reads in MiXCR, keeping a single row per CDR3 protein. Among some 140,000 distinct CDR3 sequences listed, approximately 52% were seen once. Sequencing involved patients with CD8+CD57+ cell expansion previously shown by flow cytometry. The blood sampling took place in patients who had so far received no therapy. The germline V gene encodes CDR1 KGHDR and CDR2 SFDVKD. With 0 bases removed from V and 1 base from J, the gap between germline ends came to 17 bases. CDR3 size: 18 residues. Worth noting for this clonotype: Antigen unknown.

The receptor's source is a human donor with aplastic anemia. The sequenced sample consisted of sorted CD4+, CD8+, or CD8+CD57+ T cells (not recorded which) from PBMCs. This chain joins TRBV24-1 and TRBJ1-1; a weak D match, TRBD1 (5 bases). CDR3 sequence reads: CATSDLSGTGEKNTEAFF. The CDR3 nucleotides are TGTGCCACCAGTGATTTGTCTGGCACAGGCGAGAAGAACACTGAAGCTTTCTTT.